This T cell receptor beta chain originates from a study of cytomegalovirus exposure and HLA in healthy donors. The study's findings and limits: In a later analysis, DRB1 alleles had the most associated TCRs; HLA-C alleles the fewest. Relative to equally common others, HLA-associated TCR beta chains showed greater clonal expansion in a later analysis. Within the data, a cluster of highly shared sequence variants was likely a sequencing artifact.

V was pared by 3 bases and J by 7 bases, with 8 bases of the junction left unmatched. The CDR3 is 14 residues long. Germline lookup yields CDR1 LGHNA and CDR2 YNFKEQ. Comments on this clone: The antigen is unknown.

PCR employed 60 Vbeta and 13 Jbeta primers. The data were produced by immunoSEQ multiplex PCR, yet TCRdb's version contains in-frame clones alone and is incomplete. The data hold roughly 150,000 clones, with 73% observed a single time. What was sequenced was PBMCs. V is TRBV4-2 and J is TRBJ1-1, with 7 nucleotides matching TRBD1. This TCR was sampled from a woman between 18 and 29 years old in good health and CMV-seropositive. The DNA of the CDR3 is TGTGCCAGCAGCCAGGTACAGGGGAACGGTGAAGCTTTCTTT. Its translation: CASSQVQGNGEAFF.